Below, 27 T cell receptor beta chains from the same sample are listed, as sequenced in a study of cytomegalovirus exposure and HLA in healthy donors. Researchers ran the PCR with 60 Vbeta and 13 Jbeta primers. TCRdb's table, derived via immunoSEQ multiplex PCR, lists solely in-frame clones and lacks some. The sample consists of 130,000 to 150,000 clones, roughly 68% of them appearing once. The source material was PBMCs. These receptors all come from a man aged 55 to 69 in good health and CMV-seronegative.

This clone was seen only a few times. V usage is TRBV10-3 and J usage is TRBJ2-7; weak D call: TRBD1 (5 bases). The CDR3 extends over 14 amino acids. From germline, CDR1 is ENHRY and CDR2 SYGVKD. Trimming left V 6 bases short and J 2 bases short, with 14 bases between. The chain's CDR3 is CAIRASAGPYEQYF. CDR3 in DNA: TGTGCCATCAGGGCCTCTGCAGGGCCCTACGAGCAGTACTTC.

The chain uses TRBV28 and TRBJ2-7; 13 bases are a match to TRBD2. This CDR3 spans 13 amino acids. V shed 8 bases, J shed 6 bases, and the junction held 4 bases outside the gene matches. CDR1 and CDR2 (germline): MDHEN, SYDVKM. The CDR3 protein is CASRTSGSREQYF. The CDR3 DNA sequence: TGTGCCAGCCGGACTAGCGGGAGTCGCGAGCAGTACTTC.

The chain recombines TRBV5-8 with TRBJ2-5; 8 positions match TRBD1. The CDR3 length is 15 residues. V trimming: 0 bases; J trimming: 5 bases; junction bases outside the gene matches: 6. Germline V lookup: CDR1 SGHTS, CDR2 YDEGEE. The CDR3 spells CASSLGGQDGETQYF. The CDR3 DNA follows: TGTGCCAGCAGCTTGGGGGGACAGGATGGGGAGACCCAGTACTTC. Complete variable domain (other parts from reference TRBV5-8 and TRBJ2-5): EAGVTQSPTHLIKTRGQQATLRCSPISGHTSVYWYQQALGLGLQFLLWYDEGEERNRGNFPPRFSGRQFPNYSSELNVNALELEDSALYLCASSLGGQDGETQYFGPGTRLLVL.

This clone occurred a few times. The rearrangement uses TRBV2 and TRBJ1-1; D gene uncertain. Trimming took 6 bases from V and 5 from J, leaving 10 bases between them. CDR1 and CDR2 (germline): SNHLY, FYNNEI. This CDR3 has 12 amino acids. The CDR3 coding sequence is TGTGCCAGCAGGGTCAGATTAACTGAAGCTTTCTTT. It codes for CASRVRLTEAFF. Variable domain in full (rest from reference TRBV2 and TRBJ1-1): EPEVTQTPSHQVTQMGQEVILRCVPISNHLYFYWYRQILGQKVEFLVSFYNNEISEKSEIFDDQFSVERPDGSNFTLKIRSTKLEDSAMYFCASRVRLTEAFFGQGTRLTVV.

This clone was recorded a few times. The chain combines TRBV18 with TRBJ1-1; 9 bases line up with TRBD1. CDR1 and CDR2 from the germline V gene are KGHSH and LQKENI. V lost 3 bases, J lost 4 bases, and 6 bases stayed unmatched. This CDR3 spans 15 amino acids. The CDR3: CASSPEGTGRTEAFF. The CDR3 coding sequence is TGTGCCAGCTCACCCGAGGGGACAGGGCGCACTGAAGCTTTCTTT.

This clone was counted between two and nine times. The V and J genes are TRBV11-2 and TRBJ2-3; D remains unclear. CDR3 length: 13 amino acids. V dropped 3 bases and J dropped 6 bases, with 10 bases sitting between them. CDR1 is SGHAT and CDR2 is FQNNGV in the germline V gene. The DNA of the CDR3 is TGTGCCAGCAGCTTTGGTAGTCTGGATACGCAGTATTTT. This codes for CASSFGSLDTQYF.

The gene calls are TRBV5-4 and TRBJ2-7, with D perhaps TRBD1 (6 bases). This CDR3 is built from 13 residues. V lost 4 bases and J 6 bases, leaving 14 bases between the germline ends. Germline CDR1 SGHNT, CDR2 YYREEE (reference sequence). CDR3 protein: CASSQDSGREQYF. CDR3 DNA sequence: TGTGCCAGCAGCCAGGACAGCGGCCGCGAGCAGTACTTC. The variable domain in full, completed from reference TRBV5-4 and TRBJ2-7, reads ETGVTQSPTHLIKTRGQQVTLRCSSQSGHNTVSWYQQALGQGPQFIFQYYREEENGRGNFPPRFSGLQFPNYSSELNVNALELDDSALYLCASSQDSGREQYFGPGTRLTVT.

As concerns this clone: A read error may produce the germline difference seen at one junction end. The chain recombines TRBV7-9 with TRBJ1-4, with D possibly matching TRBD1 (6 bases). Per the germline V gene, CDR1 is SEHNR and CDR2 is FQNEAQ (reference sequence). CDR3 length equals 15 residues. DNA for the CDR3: TGTTCCAGCAGCTTAGATCGGGGGGCCGATGAAAAACTGTTTTTT. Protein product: CSSSLDRGADEKLFF. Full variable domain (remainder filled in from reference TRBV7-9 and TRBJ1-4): DTGVSQNPRHKITKRGQNVTFRCDPISEHNRLYWYRQTLGQGPEFLTYFQNEAQLEKSRLLSDRFSAERPKGSFSTLEIQRTEQGDSAMYLCSSSLDRGADEKLFFGSGTQLSVL.

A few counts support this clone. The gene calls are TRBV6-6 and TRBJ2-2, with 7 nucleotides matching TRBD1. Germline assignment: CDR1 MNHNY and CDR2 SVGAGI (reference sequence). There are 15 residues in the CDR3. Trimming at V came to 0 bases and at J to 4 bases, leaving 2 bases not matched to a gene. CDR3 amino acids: CASSYSKGATGELFF. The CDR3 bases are TGTGCCAGCAGTTACTCTAAGGGGGCCACCGGGGAGCTGTTTTTT.

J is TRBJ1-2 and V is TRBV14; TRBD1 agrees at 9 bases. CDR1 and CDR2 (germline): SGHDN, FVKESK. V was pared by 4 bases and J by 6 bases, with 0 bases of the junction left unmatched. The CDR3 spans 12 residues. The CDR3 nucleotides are TGTGCCAGCAGCCGGGACAGGGATGGCTACACCTTC. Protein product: CASSRDRDGYTF. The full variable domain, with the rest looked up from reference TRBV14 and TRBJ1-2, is EAGVTQFPSHSVIEKGQTVTLRCDPISGHDNLYWYRRVMGKEIKFLLHFVKESKQDESGMPNNRFLAERTGGTYSTLKVQPAELEDSGVYFCASSRDRDGYTFGSGTRLTVV.

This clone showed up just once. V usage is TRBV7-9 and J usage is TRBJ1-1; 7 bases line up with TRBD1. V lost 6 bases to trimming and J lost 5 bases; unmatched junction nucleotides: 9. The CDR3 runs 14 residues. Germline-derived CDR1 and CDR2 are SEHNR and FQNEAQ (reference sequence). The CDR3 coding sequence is TGTGCCAGCAGGGTTAGACAGGGTGGGACTGAAGCTTTCTTT. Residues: CASRVRQGGTEAFF. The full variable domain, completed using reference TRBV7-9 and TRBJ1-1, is DTGVSQNPRHKITKRGQNVTFRCDPISEHNRLYWYRQTLGQGPEFLTYFQNEAQLEKSRLLSDRFSAERPKGSFSTLEIQRTEQGDSAMYLCASRVRQGGTEAFFGQGTRLTVV.

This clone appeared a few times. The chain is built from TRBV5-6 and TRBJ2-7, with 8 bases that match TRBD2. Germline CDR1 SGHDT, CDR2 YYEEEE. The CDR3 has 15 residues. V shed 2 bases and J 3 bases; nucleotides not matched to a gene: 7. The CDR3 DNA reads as TGTGCCAGCAGCTTACCCGGGAGGGCCGACTACGAGCAGTACTTC. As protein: CASSLPGRADYEQYF.

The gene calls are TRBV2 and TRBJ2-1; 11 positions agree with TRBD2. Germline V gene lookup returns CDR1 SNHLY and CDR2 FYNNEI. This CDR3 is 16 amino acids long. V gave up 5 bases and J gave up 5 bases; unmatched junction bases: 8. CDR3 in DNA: TGTGCCAGCAGTCCTAGGGGACTAGCGGAAAACAATGAGCAGTTCTTC. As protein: CASSPRGLAENNEQFF. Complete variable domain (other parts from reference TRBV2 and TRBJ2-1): EPEVTQTPSHQVTQMGQEVILRCVPISNHLYFYWYRQILGQKVEFLVSFYNNEISEKSEIFDDQFSVERPDGSNFTLKIRSTKLEDSAMYFCASSPRGLAENNEQFFGPGTRLTVL.

The DNA of the CDR3 is TGCGCCAGCAGTCAACCGGGACAGGGAACCTACGAGCAGTACTTC. This translates into CASSQPGQGTYEQYF. The chain uses TRBV23-1 and TRBJ2-7, with 9 nucleotides matching TRBD1. TRBV23-1 is filed as an ORF, its function uncertain. The CDR3 is 15 amino acids. The trim removed 2 bases at V and 2 bases at J, leaving 4 bases unmatched.

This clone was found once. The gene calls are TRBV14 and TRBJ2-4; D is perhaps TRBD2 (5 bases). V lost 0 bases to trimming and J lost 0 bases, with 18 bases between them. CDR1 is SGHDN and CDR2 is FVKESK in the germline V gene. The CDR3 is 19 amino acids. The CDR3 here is CASSQETISETLAKNIQYF. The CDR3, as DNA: TGTGCCAGCAGCCAAGAGACGATTAGCGAAACCTTAGCCAAAAACATTCAGTACTTC.

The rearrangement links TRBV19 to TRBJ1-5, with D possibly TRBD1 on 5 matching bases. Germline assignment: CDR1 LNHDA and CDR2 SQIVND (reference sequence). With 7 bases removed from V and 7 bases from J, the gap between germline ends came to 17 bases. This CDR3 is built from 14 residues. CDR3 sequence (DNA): TGTGCCAGTACCCCAGGGAGCGGGAAGCAGCCCCAGCATTTT. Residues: CASTPGSGKQPQHF.

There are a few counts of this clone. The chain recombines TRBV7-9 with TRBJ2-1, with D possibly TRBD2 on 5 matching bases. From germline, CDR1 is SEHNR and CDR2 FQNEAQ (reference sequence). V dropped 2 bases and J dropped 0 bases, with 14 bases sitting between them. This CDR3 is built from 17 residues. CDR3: CASSLSNLGSSYNEQFF. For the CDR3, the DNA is TGTGCCAGCAGCTTATCGAACCTGGGGAGCTCCTACAATGAGCAGTTCTTC.

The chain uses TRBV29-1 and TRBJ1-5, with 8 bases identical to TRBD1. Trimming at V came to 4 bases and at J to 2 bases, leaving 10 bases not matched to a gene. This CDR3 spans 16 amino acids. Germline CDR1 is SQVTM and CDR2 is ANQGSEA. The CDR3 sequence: CSVASQGAVGNQPQHF. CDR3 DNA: TGCAGCGTTGCCAGCCAGGGGGCTGTGGGCAATCAGCCCCAGCATTTT.

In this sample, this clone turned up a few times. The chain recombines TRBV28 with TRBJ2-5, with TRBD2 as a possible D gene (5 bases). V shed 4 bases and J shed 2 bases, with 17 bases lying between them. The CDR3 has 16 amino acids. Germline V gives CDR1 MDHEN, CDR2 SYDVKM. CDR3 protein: CASSSTRRAAQETQYF. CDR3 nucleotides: TGTGCCAGCAGTTCCACCCGGCGGGCAGCACAAGAGACCCAGTACTTC.

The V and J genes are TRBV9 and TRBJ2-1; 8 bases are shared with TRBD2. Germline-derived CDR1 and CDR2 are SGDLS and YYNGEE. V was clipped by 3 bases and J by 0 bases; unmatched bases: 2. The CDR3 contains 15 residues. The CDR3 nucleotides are TGTGCCAGCAGCGAGGGGACTAGCTCCTACAATGAGCAGTTCTTC. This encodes CASSEGTSSYNEQFF.

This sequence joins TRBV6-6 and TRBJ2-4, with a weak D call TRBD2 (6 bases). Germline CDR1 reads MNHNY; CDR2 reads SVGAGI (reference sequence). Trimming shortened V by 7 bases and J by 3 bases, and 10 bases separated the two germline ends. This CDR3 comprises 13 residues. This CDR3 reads CASIEGGKNIQYF. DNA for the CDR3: TGTGCCAGCATCGAGGGAGGCAAAAACATTCAGTACTTC.

Written as DNA, the CDR3 is TGCGCCAGCAGCTTGGAGCCCAGGACAAGCTATGGCTACACCTTC. Translating gives CASSLEPRTSYGYTF. The J gene is TRBJ1-2, the V gene TRBV5-1; D is possibly TRBD1 (5 bases). This CDR3 region has 15 residues. With 0 bases removed from V and 4 bases from J, the gap between germline ends came to 13 bases. In germline, CDR1 is SGHRS, CDR2 YFSETQ.

CDR3 loop: CASSPISGNTGELFF. CDR3 DNA: TGTGCCAGCAGCCCCATTAGCGGGAACACCGGGGAGCTGTTTTTT. The rearrangement links TRBV6-5 to TRBJ2-2; possible D gene TRBD2, 6 bases. CDR3 length: 15 amino acids. Trimming left V 6 bases short and J 1 base short, with 12 bases between. Germline V gene lookup returns CDR1 MNHEY and CDR2 SVGAGI.

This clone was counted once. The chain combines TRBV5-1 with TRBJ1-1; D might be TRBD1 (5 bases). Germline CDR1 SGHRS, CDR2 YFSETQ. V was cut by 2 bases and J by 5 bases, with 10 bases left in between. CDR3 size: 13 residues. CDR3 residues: CASSLGVGTEAFF. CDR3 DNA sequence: TGCGCCAGCAGCTTAGGGGTTGGAACTGAAGCTTTCTTT.

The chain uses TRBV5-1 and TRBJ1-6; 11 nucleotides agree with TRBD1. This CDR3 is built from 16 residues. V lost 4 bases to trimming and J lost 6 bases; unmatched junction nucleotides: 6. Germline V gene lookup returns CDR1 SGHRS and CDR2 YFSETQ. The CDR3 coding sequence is TGCGCCAGCAGCGGAGGACAGGGGGCGCGTAATTCACCCCTCCACTTT. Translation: CASSGGQGARNSPLHF.

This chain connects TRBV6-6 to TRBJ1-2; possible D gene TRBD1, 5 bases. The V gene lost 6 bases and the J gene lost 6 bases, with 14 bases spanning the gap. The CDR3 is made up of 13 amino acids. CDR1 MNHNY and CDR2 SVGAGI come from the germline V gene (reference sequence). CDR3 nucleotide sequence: TGTGCCAGCAGGTCGGGCGGGGGAGATGGCTACACCTTC. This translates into CASRSGGGDGYTF.

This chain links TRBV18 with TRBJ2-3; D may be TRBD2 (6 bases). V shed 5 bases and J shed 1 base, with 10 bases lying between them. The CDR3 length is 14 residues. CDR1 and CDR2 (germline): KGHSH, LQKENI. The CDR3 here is CASSTSRGTDTQYF. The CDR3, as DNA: TGTGCCAGCTCAACTAGCCGGGGCACAGATACGCAGTATTTT.